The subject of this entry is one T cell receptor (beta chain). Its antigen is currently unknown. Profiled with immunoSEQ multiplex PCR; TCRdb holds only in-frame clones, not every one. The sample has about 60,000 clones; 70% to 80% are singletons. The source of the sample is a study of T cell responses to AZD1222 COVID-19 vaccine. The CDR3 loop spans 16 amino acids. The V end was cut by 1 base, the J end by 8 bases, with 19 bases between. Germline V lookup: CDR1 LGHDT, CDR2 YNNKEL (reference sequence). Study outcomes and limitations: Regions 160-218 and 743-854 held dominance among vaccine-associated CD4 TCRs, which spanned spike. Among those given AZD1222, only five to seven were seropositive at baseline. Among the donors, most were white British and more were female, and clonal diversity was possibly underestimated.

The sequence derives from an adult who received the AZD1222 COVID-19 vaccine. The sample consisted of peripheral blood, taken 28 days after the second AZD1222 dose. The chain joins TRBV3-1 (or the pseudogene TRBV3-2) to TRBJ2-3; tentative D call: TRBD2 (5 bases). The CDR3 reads CASSQARPSGVGTQYF. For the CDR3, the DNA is TGTGCCAGCAGCCAAGCGAGGCCGTCCGGGGTCGGTACGCAGTATTTT.